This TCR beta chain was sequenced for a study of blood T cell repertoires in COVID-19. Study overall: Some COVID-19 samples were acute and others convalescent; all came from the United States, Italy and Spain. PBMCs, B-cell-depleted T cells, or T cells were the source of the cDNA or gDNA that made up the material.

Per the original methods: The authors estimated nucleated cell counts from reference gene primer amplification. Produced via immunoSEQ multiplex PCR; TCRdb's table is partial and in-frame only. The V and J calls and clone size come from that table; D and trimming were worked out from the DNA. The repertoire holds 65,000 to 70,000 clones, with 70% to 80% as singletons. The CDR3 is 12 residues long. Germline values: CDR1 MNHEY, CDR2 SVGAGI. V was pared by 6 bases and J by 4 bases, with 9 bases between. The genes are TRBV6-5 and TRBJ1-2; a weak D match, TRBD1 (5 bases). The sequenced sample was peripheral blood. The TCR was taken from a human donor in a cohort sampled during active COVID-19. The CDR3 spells CASSFDSYGYTF. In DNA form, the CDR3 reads TGTGCCAGCAGCTTCGACAGCTATGGCTACACCTTC.